This TCR beta chain was profiled in a study of blood T cell repertoires in COVID-19. The Seattle patients, enrolled during active infection, were followed longitudinally. As handled by the study authors: Reference gene primer amplification yielded estimated nucleated cell counts. Clones were read by immunoSEQ multiplex PCR, and TCRdb kept only the in-frame ones, dropping some. D and trimming were read from the DNA, whereas the V and J calls and clone size are those reported in that table. Of 250,000 to 350,000 clones in the sample, 80% to 85% are singletons; the top ten hold about 15%. Unmatched junction bases numbered 10, after V lost 4 bases and J lost 4 bases. CDR1 and CDR2 (germline): SGHNT, YYREEE (reference sequence). This CDR3 spans 17 amino acids.

The TCR sequence derives from a person between 65 and 79 years old with COVID-19, enrolled during active disease. J is TRBJ2-3 and V is TRBV5-4, with TRBD2 identical over 12 bases. Sequencing was performed on peripheral blood. The chain's CDR3 is CASSPSPSGGASDTQYF. The CDR3 nucleotides read TGTGCCAGCAGCCCATCCCCTAGCGGGGGGGCCTCAGATACGCAGTATTTT.